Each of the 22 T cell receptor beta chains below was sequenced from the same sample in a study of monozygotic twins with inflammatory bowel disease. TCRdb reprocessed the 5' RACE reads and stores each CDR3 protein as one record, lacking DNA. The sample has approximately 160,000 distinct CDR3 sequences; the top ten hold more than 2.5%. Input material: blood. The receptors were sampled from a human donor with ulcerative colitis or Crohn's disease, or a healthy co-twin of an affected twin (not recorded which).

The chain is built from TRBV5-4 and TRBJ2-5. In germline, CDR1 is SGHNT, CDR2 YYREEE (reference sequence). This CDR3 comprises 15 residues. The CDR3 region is CASSFVGVSQETQYF.

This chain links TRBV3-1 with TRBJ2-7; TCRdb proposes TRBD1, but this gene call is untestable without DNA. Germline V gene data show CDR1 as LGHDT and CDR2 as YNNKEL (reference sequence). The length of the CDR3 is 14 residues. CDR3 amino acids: CASSQSGTDAEQYF.

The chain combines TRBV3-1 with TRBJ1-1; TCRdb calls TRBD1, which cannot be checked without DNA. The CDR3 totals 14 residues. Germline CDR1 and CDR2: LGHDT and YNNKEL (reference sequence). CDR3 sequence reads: CASSQTTGSRSAFF.

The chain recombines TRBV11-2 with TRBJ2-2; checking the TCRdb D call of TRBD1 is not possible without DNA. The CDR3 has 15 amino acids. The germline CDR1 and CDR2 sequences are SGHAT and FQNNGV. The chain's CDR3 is CASSYMTGGHGELFF.

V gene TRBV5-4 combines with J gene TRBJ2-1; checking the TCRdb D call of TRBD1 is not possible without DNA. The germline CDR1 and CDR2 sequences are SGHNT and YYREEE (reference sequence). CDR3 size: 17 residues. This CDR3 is CASSGQGGKLPNNEQFF. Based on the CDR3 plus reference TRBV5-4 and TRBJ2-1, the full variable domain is ETGVTQSPTHLIKTRGQQVTLRCSSQSGHNTVSWYQQALGQGPQFIFQYYREEENGRGNFPPRFSGLQFPNYSSELNVNALELDDSALYLCASSGQGGKLPNNEQFFGPGTRLTVL.

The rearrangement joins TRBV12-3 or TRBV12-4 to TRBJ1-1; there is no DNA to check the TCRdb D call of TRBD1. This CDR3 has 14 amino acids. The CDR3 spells CASNHRGMNTEAFF.

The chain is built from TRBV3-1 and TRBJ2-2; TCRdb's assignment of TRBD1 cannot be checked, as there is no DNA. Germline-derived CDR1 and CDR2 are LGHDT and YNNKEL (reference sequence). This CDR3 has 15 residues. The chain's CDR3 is CASSQGDSNTGELFF.

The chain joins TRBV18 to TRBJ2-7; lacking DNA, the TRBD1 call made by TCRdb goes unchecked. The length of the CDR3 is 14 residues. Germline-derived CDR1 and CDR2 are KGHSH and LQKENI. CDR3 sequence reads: CASSPPTGAYEQYF.

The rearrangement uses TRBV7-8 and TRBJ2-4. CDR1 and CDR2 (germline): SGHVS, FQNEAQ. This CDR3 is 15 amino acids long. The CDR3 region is CASSLEILAKNMQYF. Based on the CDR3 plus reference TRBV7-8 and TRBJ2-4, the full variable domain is GAGVSQSPRYKVAKRGQDVALRCDPISGHVSLFWYQQALGQGPEFLTYFQNEAQLDKSGLPSDRFFAERPEGSVSTLKIQRTQQEDSAVYLCASSLEILAKNMQYFGAGTRLSVL.

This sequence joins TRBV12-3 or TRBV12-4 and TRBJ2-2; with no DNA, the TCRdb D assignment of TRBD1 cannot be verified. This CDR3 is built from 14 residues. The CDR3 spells CASSPDRDTGELFF.

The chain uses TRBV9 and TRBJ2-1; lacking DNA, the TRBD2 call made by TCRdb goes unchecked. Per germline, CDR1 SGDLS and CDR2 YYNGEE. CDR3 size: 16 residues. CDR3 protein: CASSVGLAGFDNEQFF.

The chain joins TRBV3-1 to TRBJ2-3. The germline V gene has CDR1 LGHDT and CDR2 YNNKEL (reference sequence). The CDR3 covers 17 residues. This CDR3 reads CARSKERRNPIADTQYF.

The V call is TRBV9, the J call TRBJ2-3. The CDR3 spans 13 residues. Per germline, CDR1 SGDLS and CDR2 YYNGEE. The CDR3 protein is CASGRASADTQYF.

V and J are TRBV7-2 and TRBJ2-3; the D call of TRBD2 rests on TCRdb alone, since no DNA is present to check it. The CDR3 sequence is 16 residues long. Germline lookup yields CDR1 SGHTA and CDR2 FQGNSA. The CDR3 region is CASSPTLAGAADTQYF.

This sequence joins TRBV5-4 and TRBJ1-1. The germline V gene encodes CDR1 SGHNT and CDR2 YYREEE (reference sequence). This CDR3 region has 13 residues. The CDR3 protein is CASSSDRVNEAFF.

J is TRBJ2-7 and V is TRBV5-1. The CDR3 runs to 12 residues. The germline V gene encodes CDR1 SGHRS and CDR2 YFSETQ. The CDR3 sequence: CASGSLGYEQYF.

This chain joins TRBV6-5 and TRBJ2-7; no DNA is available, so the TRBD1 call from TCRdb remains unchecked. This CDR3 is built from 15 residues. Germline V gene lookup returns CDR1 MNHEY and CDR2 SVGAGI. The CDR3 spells CASSYSGSGANEQYF.

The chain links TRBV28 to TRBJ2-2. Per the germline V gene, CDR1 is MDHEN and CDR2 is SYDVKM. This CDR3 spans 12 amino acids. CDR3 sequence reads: CASSLRRGELFF. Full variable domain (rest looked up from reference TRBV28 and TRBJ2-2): DVKVTQSSRYLVKRTGEKVFLECVQDMDHENMFWYRQDPGLGLRLIYFSYDVKMKEKGDIPEGYSVSREKKERFSLILESASTNQTSMYLCASSLRRGELFFGEGSRLTVL.

CDR3: CASSHGISYNEQFF. V is TRBV3-1 and J is TRBJ2-1. The CDR3 loop spans 14 amino acids. Germline CDR1 is LGHDT and CDR2 is YNNKEL (reference sequence).

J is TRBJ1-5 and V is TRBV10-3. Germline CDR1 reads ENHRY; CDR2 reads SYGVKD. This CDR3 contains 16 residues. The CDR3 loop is CAISDADSSQRQPQHF.

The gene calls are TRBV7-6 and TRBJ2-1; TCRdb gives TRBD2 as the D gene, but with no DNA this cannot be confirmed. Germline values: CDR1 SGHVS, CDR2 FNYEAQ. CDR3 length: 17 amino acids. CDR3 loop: CASSLVASGRWDNEQFF.

The CDR3 sequence is CASSQEGQNNSPLHF. V gene TRBV4-1 combines with J gene TRBJ1-6; TCRdb's D call, TRBD1, is unchecked because there is no DNA. This CDR3 comprises 15 residues. Germline CDR1 and CDR2: MGHRA and YSYEKL.